This passage covers 13 T cell receptor beta chains from one sample sequenced in a study of blood T cell repertoires in COVID-19. The protocol was immunoSEQ multiplex PCR, while the TCRdb copy is restricted to in-frame clones and leaves out a portion. Of roughly 150,000 clones listed, approximately 91% are singletons. Sequencing was carried out using peripheral blood. These receptors all come from a man between 18 and 29 years old with COVID-19, enrolled during active disease.

The V gene is TRBV11-2, the J gene TRBJ2-1; D possibly corresponds to TRBD2 (6 bases). Between the trimmed V and J ends, which lost 4 bases and 1 base, there was a span of 14 bases. This CDR3 comprises 16 residues. Germline CDR1 SGHAT, CDR2 FQNNGV. The CDR3 reads CASSSDYLRSYNEQFF. Written as DNA, the CDR3 is TGTGCCAGCAGCTCGGACTACCTTAGGTCCTACAATGAGCAGTTCTTC.

The rearrangement links TRBV30 to TRBJ2-2; 11 nucleotides line up with TRBD2. Germline assignment: CDR1 GTSNPN and CDR2 SVGIG (reference sequence). Losses at the gene ends were 3 bases for V and 6 bases for J; bases not matched to a gene: 3. The CDR3 loop spans 14 amino acids. The CDR3 DNA follows: TGTGCCTGGAGGGTACTAGCGGGAGCCGGGGAGCTGTTTTTT. Translated: CAWRVLAGAGELFF.

This clone was recorded once. V gene TRBV25-1 combines with J gene TRBJ1-1; D is undetermined. CDR3 size: 14 residues. Trimming removed 0 bases from V and 2 bases from J, with 7 bases in between. Germline V gene lookup returns CDR1 MGHDK and CDR2 SYGVNS. CDR3 in DNA: TGTGCCAGCAGTGAATACGCAGTTAACACTGAAGCTTTCTTT. It is translated as CASSEYAVNTEAFF.

V and J are TRBV7-2 and TRBJ2-1; no clear D gene. The V end lost 6 bases, the J end lost 4 bases, and 13 bases lay between the germline ends. The germline V gene has CDR1 SGHTA and CDR2 FQGNSA. The CDR3 totals 14 residues. CDR3 in DNA: TGTGCCAGCAGTAATCAGTACATTTACAATGAGCAGTTCTTC. Encoded protein: CASSNQYIYNEQFF.

The CDR3 sequence is CASSQKGAAGANVLTF. As DNA, the CDR3 is TGCGCCAGCAGTCAAAAGGGGGCCGCCGGGGCCAACGTCCTGACTTTC. The J gene is TRBJ2-6, the V gene TRBV4-1; 7 bases align to TRBD1. This CDR3 has 16 residues. Germline-derived CDR1 and CDR2 are MGHRA and YSYEKL. V trimming: 6 bases; J trimming: 4 bases; junction bases outside the gene matches: 9.

This chain uses TRBV6-6 with TRBJ2-7; 10 bases fit TRBD2. This CDR3 contains 18 residues. Germline trimming cut 5 bases from V and 0 bases from J; bases unmatched to any gene: 13. CDR1 and CDR2 (germline): MNHNY, SVGAGI (reference sequence). CDR3 amino acids: CASSPGGASGRLSYEQYF. For the CDR3, the DNA is TGTGCCAGCAGTCCGGGGGGGGCTAGCGGGAGACTCTCCTACGAGCAGTACTTC.

This chain links TRBV10-3 with TRBJ1-1; no firm D call. Germline-derived CDR1 and CDR2 are ENHRY and SYGVKD. This CDR3 has 14 residues. V was trimmed by 3 bases and J by 0 bases, leaving 8 bases between them. CDR3 amino acids: CAISERVMNTEAFF. The CDR3 DNA is TGTGCCATCAGTGAACGGGTCATGAACACTGAAGCTTTCTTT.

V usage is TRBV11-2 and J usage is TRBJ1-1; D is ambiguous. The CDR3 consists of 13 residues. The germline V and J ends were trimmed by 1 base and 8 bases, with 11 bases remaining between them. In germline, CDR1 is SGHAT, CDR2 FQNNGV. CDR3 sequence: CASSLGSVYEAFF. The CDR3 DNA is TGTGCCAGCAGCTTAGGGTCAGTATACGAAGCTTTCTTT.

This chain joins TRBV11-2 and TRBJ2-1; D is perhaps TRBD2 (6 bases). The CDR3 totals 16 residues. The germline CDR1 and CDR2 sequences are SGHAT and FQNNGV. V lost 0 bases, J lost 2 bases, and 11 bases lay in between. The CDR3 DNA reads as TGTGCCAGCAGCTTAGAGGTTAGCGGAGCCTACAATGAGCAGTTCTTC. It is translated as CASSLEVSGAYNEQFF.

This sequence joins TRBV30 and TRBJ2-7; 9 nucleotides agree with TRBD2. The CDR3 length is 19 residues. Germline V gene sequence: CDR1 GTSNPN, CDR2 SVGIG (reference sequence). V was pared by 1 base and J by 0 bases, with 16 bases of the junction left unmatched. The CDR3 DNA sequence: TGTGCCTGGAGTGCTCCCTTCCCAGGACTAGCGTCTTACTCCTACGAGCAGTACTTC. Protein sequence: CAWSAPFPGLASYSYEQYF.

As for this clone: Other DNA sequences in this sample translate to the same CDR3. This chain links TRBV15 with TRBJ1-5; D is possibly TRBD1 (5 bases). This CDR3 is built from 15 residues. Germline CDR1 reads LNHNV; CDR2 reads YYDKDF (reference sequence). Trimming took 0 bases from V and 1 from J, leaving 7 bases between them. The CDR3 region is CATSRDQGSNQPQHF. The DNA of the CDR3 is TGTGCCACCAGCAGAGATCAGGGAAGCAATCAGCCCCAGCATTTT.

This sequence joins TRBV19 and TRBJ2-1, with 7 bases aligning to TRBD2. The CDR3 is 15 residues long. After removal of 7 bases from V and 7 bases from J, the junction contained 13 bases not matched to a gene. Germline V lookup: CDR1 LNHDA, CDR2 SQIVND (reference sequence). This chain's CDR3 is CASTNSAGEWNEQFF. The DNA for the CDR3 is TGTGCCAGTACTAATAGCGCGGGAGAGTGGAATGAGCAGTTCTTC.

V usage is TRBV5-4 and J usage is TRBJ2-1, with 8 positions matching TRBD2. This CDR3 has 16 amino acids. The V gene's germline CDR1 is SGHNT and CDR2 YYREEE (reference sequence). Trimming cost V 0 bases and J 4 bases; bases outside gene matches: 6. Here the CDR3 DNA reads TGTGCCAGCAGCTTGGGGGGCGGGAGGAAGTACAATGAGCAGTTCTTC. Translated: CASSLGGGRKYNEQFF.